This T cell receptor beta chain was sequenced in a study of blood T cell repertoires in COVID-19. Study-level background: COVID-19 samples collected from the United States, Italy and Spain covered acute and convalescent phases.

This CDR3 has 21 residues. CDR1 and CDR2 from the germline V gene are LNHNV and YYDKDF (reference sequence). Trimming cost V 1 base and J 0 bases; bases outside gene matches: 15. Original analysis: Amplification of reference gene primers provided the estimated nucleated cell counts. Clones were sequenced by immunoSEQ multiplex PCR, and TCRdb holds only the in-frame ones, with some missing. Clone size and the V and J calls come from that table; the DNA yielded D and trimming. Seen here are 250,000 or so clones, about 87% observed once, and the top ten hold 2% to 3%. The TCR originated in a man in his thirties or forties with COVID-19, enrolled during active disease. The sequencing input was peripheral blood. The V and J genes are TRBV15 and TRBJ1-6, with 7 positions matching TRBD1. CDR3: CATSRVTLGTATSSYNSPLHF. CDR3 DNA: TGTGCCACCAGCAGAGTAACTTTGGGGACAGCAACGAGCTCCTATAATTCACCCCTCCACTTT.